The rows below give T cell receptor beta chains drawn from one sample of a study of cytomegalovirus exposure and HLA in healthy donors. Libraries were prepared by immunoSEQ multiplex PCR; TCRdb keeps only in-frame clonotypes and omits some of them. The sample yields roughly 100,000 clones, roughly 73% seen once. The sample comprised PBMCs. These receptors came from a man aged 35-49 years in good health and CMV-seronegative. Each CDR3 is given without its conserved first and last residue. A D gene is named only where the DNA matches it firmly.

D gene	V gene	J gene	CDR3 protein
NA	TRBV11-3	TRBJ2-3	ASSLVRASDTQY
NA	TRBV9	TRBJ1-1	ASSVGVAREAF
NA	TRBV11-2	TRBJ1-4	ASSYNRGVNEKLF
NA	TRBV19	TRBJ2-7	ASSIDEGYEQY
NA	TRBV20-1	TRBJ1-2	SASRGYGYT
TRBD2	TRBV7-7	TRBJ2-5	ASSLEWRGGQETQY
NA	TRBV5-5	TRBJ2-5	ASSFPASGVRETQY
TRBD1	TRBV19	TRBJ1-3	ASSTRQGRSGNTIY
TRBD2	TRBV11-2	TRBJ2-5	ASSPSGGAETQY
NA	TRBV6-5	TRBJ2-7	ASSYSFQGGTYEQY
TRBD2	TRBV11-3	TRBJ2-2	ASSPGGETTGELF
TRBD1	TRBV10-3	TRBJ1-1	AIRGGMNTEAF
TRBD1	TRBV5-1	TRBJ2-5	ASSLQGEETQY
NA	TRBV7-9	TRBJ1-1	ASSRQAGGLNTEAF
NA	TRBV5-1	TRBJ2-3	ASSLVGRTDTQY
TRBD2	TRBV9	TRBJ2-7	ASSVGLGGGLGYEQY
TRBD2	TRBV15	TRBJ2-5	ATSSGLAEETQY
NA	TRBV30	TRBJ2-7	AWSVQVMGPYYEQY
TRBD1	TRBV29-1	TRBJ2-7	SVTDRDASEQY
NA	TRBV4-2	TRBJ2-6	ASSQDSPSGANVLT
NA	TRBV6-5	TRBJ2-6	ASTRGWANVLT
TRBD1	TRBV19	TRBJ2-7	ASNRTGGGTCYEQY
TRBD1	TRBV6-1	TRBJ1-2	ASSESTGTEYEGGYT
TRBD1	TRBV2	TRBJ1-1	ASSEVGRGLNTEAF
TRBD1	TRBV2	TRBJ1-5	ASVGDRLSNQPQH
NA	TRBV19	TRBJ2-1	ASSRDLNEQF
NA	TRBV5-1	TRBJ1-2	ASSFLQGPNYGYT
TRBD2	TRBV6-1	TRBJ2-3	ASLLAGTDTQY
NA	TRBV11-1	TRBJ1-1	ASTTRAARGAGNTEAF
NA	TRBV6-1	TRBJ2-7	ASSEPDSTYEQY
TRBD2	TRBV2	TRBJ2-3	ASKGTSGGTDTQY